The present T cell receptor beta chain was sequenced within a study of shared clonotypes between healthy human individuals. Method: immunoSEQ multiplex PCR; TCRdb's copy keeps in-frame clones and lacks some. In the table there are about 1 million clones, around 76% of which are singletons. Trimming cost V 0 bases and J 4 bases, with 11 bases left between them. Looked up from germline, CDR1 is SGDLS and CDR2 is YYNGEE. This CDR3 has 15 residues. V gene TRBV9 combines with J gene TRBJ1-5, with a possible D match to TRBD1 (5 bases). Sequenced material: memory CD4+ T cells sorted from blood. Subset meaning: CD45RA-negative fraction. The TCR sequence derives from a man younger than 35 in good health. CDR3 residues: CASSVDGGKNQPQHF. The CDR3 nucleotides read TGTGCCAGCAGCGTAGATGGGGGTAAGAATCAGCCCCAGCATTTT.